The rows below give T cell receptor beta chains drawn from one sample of a study of blood T cell repertoires in COVID-19. The data were produced by immunoSEQ multiplex PCR, yet TCRdb's version contains in-frame clones alone and is incomplete. The sample holds roughly 140,000 clones, more than 80% seen once. Specimen: peripheral blood. Receptors were obtained from a woman aged 55 to 70 with active COVID-19. CDR3s include the opening cysteine and the closing phenylalanine or tryptophan. D genes are given only for firm matches. Rows may omit the clone size; those that give it use once, few, many or a size class.

>-|once|14|TRBV6-5|TRBJ2-4
TGTGCCAGCAGTTACTCCGGGGTGAAAAACATTCAGTACTTC
CASSYSGVKNIQYF
>-|once|14|TRBV3-1/TRBV3-2|TRBJ1-1
TGTGCCAGCAGCCTGTGGGAGCGGAGCACTGAAGCTTTCTTT
CASSLWERSTEAFF
>-|-|13|TRBV28|TRBJ1-1
TGTGCCAGCAGAGGAGGGATCAACACTGAAGCTTTCTTT
CASRGGINTEAFF
>-|-|15|TRBV19|TRBJ2-3
TGTGCCAGTAGTCCCACCGGGAGTAGCACAGATACGCAGTATTTT
CASSPTGSSTDTQYF
>TRBD2|-|17|TRBV7-6|TRBJ2-3
TGTGCCAGCAGCTACTCCCTCTTGCGGGAGGGCGCTGATACGCAGTATTTT
CASSYSLLREGADTQYF
>TRBD1|-|15|TRBV4-2|TRBJ1-4
TGTGCCAGCAGCCAAGATAGGACAGGGAATGAAAAACTGTTTTTT
CASSQDRTGNEKLFF
>TRBD1|-|17|TRBV29-1|TRBJ2-7
TGCAGCGTTGAAGGGGTGGTGGGGACAGGGTCGTACTACGAGCAGTACTTC
CSVEGVVGTGSYYEQYF
>TRBD1|-|14|TRBV11-2|TRBJ1-5
TGTGCCAGCAGTCCGACAGGGGGCCACCAGCCCCAGCATTTT
CASSPTGGHQPQHF
>-|-|13|TRBV5-4|TRBJ2-3
TGTGCCAGCAGCCCCAGCCCGGGAGATACGCAGTATTTT
CASSPSPGDTQYF
>-|once|14|TRBV6-5|TRBJ2-1
TGTGCCAGCAGGGCGGGATGGGCCTACAATGAGCAGTTCTTC
CASRAGWAYNEQFF
>TRBD2|-|16|TRBV7-2|TRBJ2-2
TGTGCCAGCAGCACCCCTAGCGGGAGGAACACCGGGGAGCTGTTTTTT
CASSTPSGRNTGELFF
>TRBD2|-|15|TRBV9|TRBJ2-3
TGTGCCAGCAGCGTCTCTAGCGGGGATGCAGATACGCAGTATTTT
CASSVSSGDADTQYF
>TRBD1|-|16|TRBV7-2|TRBJ1-3
TGTGCCAGCAGCTTAGTCGGACAGGTCTCTGGAAACACCATATATTTT
CASSLVGQVSGNTIYF
>TRBD2|-|16|TRBV7-6|TRBJ2-4
TGTGCCAGCAGCTTAGAGACTAGCGGAGCCAAAAACATTCAGTACTTC
CASSLETSGAKNIQYF
>TRBD1|-|15|TRBV28|TRBJ2-2
TGTGCCAGCAGTCCCCCGACAGGGGATGTCGGGGAGCTGTTTTTT
CASSPPTGDVGELFF
>-|-|13|TRBV29-1|TRBJ2-3
TGCAGCGCAACCGTTACTAGCACAGATACGCAGTATTTT
CSATVTSTDTQYF
>-|-|16|TRBV11-2|TRBJ2-3
TGTGCCAGCAGCTTAGATGGAGTCTTTGGCACAGATACGCAGTATTTT
CASSLDGVFGTDTQYF